The rows below give T cell receptor beta chains drawn from one sample of a study of brain T cells in children with intractable seizures. Sequencing was performed with immunoSEQ multiplex PCR; in TCRdb, only in-frame clones are kept and a portion is missing. The sample lists 340,000 or so clones, over 85% seen once, with around 6% in the top ten. Specimen: peripheral blood, collected 4 to 5 months after surgery. These receptors were obtained from a boy in the first two years of life with tuberous sclerosis and intractable seizures. Each CDR3 is given with its conserved first and last residue. The D gene is left open where the match is weak. The listing skips clone size in some rows; elsewhere it reads once, few, many or a size class.

v_call: TRBV27
j_call: TRBJ2-1
clone_size: -
d_call: -
cdr3_aa: CASSLSFPSSYNEQFF
cdr3_nt: TGTGCCAGCAGTTTATCGTTTCCGAGCTCCTACAATGAGCAGTTCTTC

v_call: TRBV27
j_call: TRBJ1-6
clone_size: -
d_call: TRBD1
cdr3_aa: CASSPTGTYNSPLHF
cdr3_nt: TGTGCCAGTAGCCCGACAGGGACTTATAATTCACCCCTCCACTTT

v_call: TRBV30
j_call: TRBJ2-7
clone_size: -
d_call: -
cdr3_aa: CAWSPGISYEQYF
cdr3_nt: TGTGCCTGGAGCCCCGGGATCTCCTACGAGCAGTACTTC

v_call: TRBV5-1
j_call: TRBJ1-2
clone_size: once
d_call: TRBD1
cdr3_aa: CASGAGQGGNYGYTF
cdr3_nt: TGCGCCAGCGGGGCGGGACAGGGAGGTAACTATGGCTACACCTTC

v_call: TRBV6-2/TRBV6-3
j_call: TRBJ1-5
clone_size: -
d_call: TRBD1
cdr3_aa: CASSYARGQDRQPQHF
cdr3_nt: TGTGCCAGCAGTTACGCAAGAGGACAGGATCGACAGCCCCAGCATTTT

v_call: TRBV11-2
j_call: TRBJ2-7
clone_size: -
d_call: TRBD2
cdr3_aa: CASSLGQRELDEQYF
cdr3_nt: TGTGCCAGCAGCTTAGGCCAGCGGGAGTTGGACGAGCAGTACTTC

v_call: TRBV30
j_call: TRBJ1-3
clone_size: -
d_call: -
cdr3_aa: CAWTFGNTIYF
cdr3_nt: TGTGCCTGGACCTTCGGAAACACCATATATTTT

v_call: TRBV5-4
j_call: TRBJ2-7
clone_size: -
d_call: TRBD2
cdr3_aa: CASSLEPGGPYEQYF
cdr3_nt: TGTGCCAGCAGCTTGGAGCCGGGAGGGCCCTACGAGCAGTACTTC

v_call: TRBV5-1
j_call: TRBJ2-5
clone_size: -
d_call: TRBD1
cdr3_aa: CASNDEGGTGRETQYF
cdr3_nt: TGCGCCAGCAACGACGAAGGGGGCACAGGACGAGAGACCCAGTACTTC

v_call: TRBV30
j_call: TRBJ1-4
clone_size: -
d_call: -
cdr3_aa: CAWSAGQLFF
cdr3_nt: TGTGCCTGGAGTGCGGGACAACTGTTTTTT

v_call: TRBV15
j_call: TRBJ2-5
clone_size: -
d_call: TRBD1
cdr3_aa: CATSAPGQEETQYF
cdr3_nt: TGTGCCACCAGCGCACCGGGACAGGAAGAGACCCAGTACTTC

v_call: TRBV19
j_call: TRBJ2-7
clone_size: -
d_call: TRBD2
cdr3_aa: CASSIGLAAEQYF
cdr3_nt: TGTGCCAGTAGTATTGGACTAGCAGCCGAGCAGTACTTC

v_call: TRBV30
j_call: TRBJ2-2
clone_size: once
d_call: -
cdr3_aa: CAWGSPRAEWNTGELFF
cdr3_nt: TGTGCCTGGGGCTCCCCCCGAGCGGAGTGGAACACCGGGGAGCTGTTTTTT

v_call: TRBV6-1
j_call: TRBJ1-5
clone_size: -
d_call: -
cdr3_aa: CASSAFVGLGNQPQHF
cdr3_nt: TGTGCCAGCAGTGCCTTCGTGGGGCTTGGCAATCAGCCCCAGCATTTT

v_call: TRBV18
j_call: TRBJ1-4
clone_size: -
d_call: -
cdr3_aa: CASSPGRDEKLFF
cdr3_nt: TGTGCCAGCTCACCAGGGAGGGATGAAAAACTGTTTTTT

v_call: TRBV10-1
j_call: TRBJ2-1
clone_size: -
d_call: -
cdr3_aa: CASSVVSGNEQFF
cdr3_nt: TGCGCCAGCAGTGTAGTATCTGGGAATGAGCAGTTCTTC

v_call: TRBV20-1
j_call: TRBJ2-3
clone_size: -
d_call: -
cdr3_aa: CSASPRGLYTQYF
cdr3_nt: TGCAGTGCTAGTCCACGTGGACTTTATACGCAGTATTTT

v_call: TRBV20-1
j_call: TRBJ1-4
clone_size: -
d_call: TRBD1
cdr3_aa: CSASIGGFDEKLFF
cdr3_nt: TGCAGTGCTAGTATAGGGGGCTTTGATGAAAAACTGTTTTTT

v_call: TRBV7-9
j_call: TRBJ1-2
clone_size: -
d_call: -
cdr3_aa: CASSLAQGDGYGYTF
cdr3_nt: TGTGCCAGCAGCTTAGCGCAAGGGGATGGCTATGGCTACACCTTC

v_call: TRBV9
j_call: TRBJ2-7
clone_size: -
d_call: -
cdr3_aa: CASSPRTGSTYEQYF
cdr3_nt: TGTGCCAGCAGCCCACGGACGGGAAGTACCTACGAGCAGTACTTC

v_call: TRBV4-2
j_call: TRBJ1-4
clone_size: -
d_call: -
cdr3_aa: CASSPRQEGEKLFF
cdr3_nt: TGTGCCAGCAGCCCCAGACAAGAGGGCGAAAAACTGTTTTTT

v_call: TRBV19
j_call: TRBJ2-7
clone_size: once
d_call: TRBD2
cdr3_aa: CASSGSVYEQYF
cdr3_nt: TGTGCCTCAAGCGGGAGCGTATACGAGCAGTACTTC

v_call: TRBV2
j_call: TRBJ1-5
clone_size: -
d_call: -
cdr3_aa: CATGGGGNQPQHF
cdr3_nt: TGTGCCACTGGTGGAGGGGGCAATCAGCCCCAGCATTTT

v_call: TRBV11-2
j_call: TRBJ2-7
clone_size: -
d_call: TRBD2
cdr3_aa: CASSFLTSSHEQYF
cdr3_nt: TGTGCCAGCAGCTTCCTGACTAGCTCCCACGAGCAGTACTTC

v_call: TRBV5-6
j_call: TRBJ1-3
clone_size: once
d_call: -
cdr3_aa: CASSFGETGHTIYF
cdr3_nt: TGTGCCAGCAGCTTTGGGGAGACCGGGCACACCATATATTTT

v_call: TRBV7-9
j_call: TRBJ1-4
clone_size: -
d_call: -
cdr3_aa: CASSFRDGNEKLFF
cdr3_nt: TGTGCCAGCAGCTTCCGGGACGGGAATGAAAAACTGTTTTTT

v_call: TRBV5-1
j_call: TRBJ2-5
clone_size: -
d_call: -
cdr3_aa: CASSLGAGMETQYF
cdr3_nt: TGCGCCAGCAGCTTGGGTGCGGGTATGGAGACCCAGTACTTC

v_call: TRBV7-3
j_call: TRBJ2-3
clone_size: -
d_call: TRBD2
cdr3_aa: CASSLRAGETDTQYF
cdr3_nt: TGTGCCAGCAGCTTACGAGCGGGAGAGACAGATACGCAGTATTTT

v_call: TRBV30
j_call: TRBJ2-5
clone_size: -
d_call: TRBD2
cdr3_aa: CAWISGAGETQYF
cdr3_nt: TGTGCCTGGATAAGCGGGGCAGGGGAGACCCAGTACTTC

v_call: TRBV6-5
j_call: TRBJ2-5
clone_size: once
d_call: -
cdr3_aa: CASSYVWEQETQYF
cdr3_nt: TGTGCCAGCAGTTACGTGTGGGAACAAGAGACCCAGTACTTC

v_call: TRBV11-3
j_call: TRBJ2-2
clone_size: -
d_call: -
cdr3_aa: CASRLTGTGELFF
cdr3_nt: TGTGCCAGCAGGTTAACAGGAACCGGGGAGCTGTTTTTT

v_call: TRBV4-2
j_call: TRBJ1-2
clone_size: -
d_call: -
cdr3_aa: CASSQEGRGKDGYTF
cdr3_nt: TGTGCCAGCAGCCAAGAAGGCAGGGGAAAGGATGGCTACACCTTC

v_call: TRBV30
j_call: TRBJ1-1
clone_size: -
d_call: -
cdr3_aa: CAWSVQGYTEAFF
cdr3_nt: TGTGCCTGGAGTGTACAGGGTTACACTGAAGCTTTCTTT

v_call: TRBV5-1
j_call: TRBJ1-6
clone_size: -
d_call: -
cdr3_aa: CASSFGDRNSPLHF
cdr3_nt: TGCGCCAGCAGCTTCGGGGACCGCAATTCACCCCTCCACTTT

v_call: TRBV9
j_call: TRBJ1-1
clone_size: -
d_call: -
cdr3_aa: CASSALGTEAFF
cdr3_nt: TGTGCCAGCAGCGCCTTGGGGACTGAAGCTTTCTTT

v_call: TRBV29-1
j_call: TRBJ2-3
clone_size: -
d_call: -
cdr3_aa: CSVEEVVDTQYF
cdr3_nt: TGCAGCGTTGAAGAAGTGGTAGATACGCAGTATTTT

v_call: TRBV19
j_call: TRBJ1-5
clone_size: -
d_call: -
cdr3_aa: CASTAYTDSNQPQHF
cdr3_nt: TGTGCCAGTACGGCCTATACCGATAGCAATCAGCCCCAGCATTTT

v_call: TRBV6-5
j_call: TRBJ2-7
clone_size: -
d_call: -
cdr3_aa: CASSYVSRGVGEQYF
cdr3_nt: TGTGCCAGCAGTTACGTTAGTCGTGGGGTCGGGGAGCAGTACTTC

v_call: TRBV30
j_call: TRBJ1-2
clone_size: -
d_call: -
cdr3_aa: CAWEVGHGYTF
cdr3_nt: TGTGCCTGGGAAGTGGGCCATGGCTACACCTTC

v_call: TRBV3-1/TRBV3-2
j_call: TRBJ1-4
clone_size: -
d_call: TRBD1
cdr3_aa: CASSSGQGARKLFF
cdr3_nt: TGTGCCAGCAGCTCGGGACAGGGGGCTCGGAAACTGTTTTTT

v_call: TRBV19
j_call: TRBJ2-4
clone_size: -
d_call: -
cdr3_aa: CASSIGGAKNIQYF
cdr3_nt: TGTGCCAGTAGTATTGGAGGGGCCAAAAACATTCAGTACTTC

v_call: TRBV6-5
j_call: TRBJ1-3
clone_size: -
d_call: TRBD1
cdr3_aa: CASRKTGTGNTIYF
cdr3_nt: TGTGCCAGTCGAAAGACAGGGACTGGAAACACCATATATTTT

v_call: TRBV30
j_call: TRBJ1-4
clone_size: -
d_call: -
cdr3_aa: CAWSVLQGPREKLFF
cdr3_nt: TGTGCCTGGAGCGTTCTGCAGGGCCCCCGGGAAAAACTGTTTTTT

v_call: TRBV3-1/TRBV3-2
j_call: TRBJ2-5
clone_size: -
d_call: -
cdr3_aa: CASSRRETQYF
cdr3_nt: TGTGCCAGCAGCCGGCGGGAGACCCAGTACTTC

v_call: TRBV12-3/TRBV12-4
j_call: TRBJ2-7
clone_size: -
d_call: -
cdr3_aa: CASSRDYEQYF
cdr3_nt: TGTGCCAGCAGTCGGGACTACGAGCAGTACTTC